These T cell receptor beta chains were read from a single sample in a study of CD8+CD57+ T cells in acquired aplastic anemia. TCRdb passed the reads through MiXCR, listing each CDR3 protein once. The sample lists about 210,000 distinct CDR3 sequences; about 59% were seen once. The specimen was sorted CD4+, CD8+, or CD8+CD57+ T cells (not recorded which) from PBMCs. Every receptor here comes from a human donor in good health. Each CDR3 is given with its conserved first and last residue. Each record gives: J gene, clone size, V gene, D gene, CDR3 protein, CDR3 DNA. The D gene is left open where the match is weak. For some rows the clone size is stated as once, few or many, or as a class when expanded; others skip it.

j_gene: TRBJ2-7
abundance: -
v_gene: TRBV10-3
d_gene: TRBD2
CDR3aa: CASTRTSGAYEQYF
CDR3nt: TGTGCCAGCACCCGGACTAGCGGGGCCTACGAGCAGTACTTC

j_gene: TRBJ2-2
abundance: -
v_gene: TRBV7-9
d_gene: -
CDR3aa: CASSLGAGLFF
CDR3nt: TGTGCCAGCAGCTTAGGGGCCGGGCTGTTTTTT

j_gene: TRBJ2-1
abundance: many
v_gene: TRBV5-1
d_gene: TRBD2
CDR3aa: CASSLVEAGGRNEQFF
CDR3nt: TGCGCCAGCAGCTTGGTTGAAGCGGGAGGGCGGAATGAGCAGTTCTTC

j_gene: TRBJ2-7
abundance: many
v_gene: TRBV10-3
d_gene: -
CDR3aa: CAIRETDAAGSYEQYF
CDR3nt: TGTGCCATCAGGGAGACTGATGCGGCTGGCTCCTACGAGCAGTACTTC

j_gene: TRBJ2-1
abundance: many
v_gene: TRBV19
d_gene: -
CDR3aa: CASSPTGTEQFF
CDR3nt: TGTGCCAGTAGTCCCACCGGGACAGAGCAGTTCTTC

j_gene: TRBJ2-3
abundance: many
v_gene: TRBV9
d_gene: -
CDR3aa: CASSVEVRTDTQYF
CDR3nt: TGTGCCAGCAGCGTAGAGGTCCGCACAGATACGCAGTATTTT

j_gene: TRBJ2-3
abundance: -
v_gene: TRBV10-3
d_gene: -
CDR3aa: CAISTQGSSTDTQYF
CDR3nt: TGTGCCATCAGTACACAGGGTTCTAGCACAGATACGCAGTATTTT

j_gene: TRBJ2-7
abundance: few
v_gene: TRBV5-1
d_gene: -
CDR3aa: CASSFHGNGEQYF
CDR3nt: TGCGCCAGCAGCTTCCACGGGAACGGCGAGCAGTACTTC

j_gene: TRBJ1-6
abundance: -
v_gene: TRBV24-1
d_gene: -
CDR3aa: CATSDPGGPLHF
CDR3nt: TGTGCCACCAGTGACCCCGGGGGACCCCTCCACTTT

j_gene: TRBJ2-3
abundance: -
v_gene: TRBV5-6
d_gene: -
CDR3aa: CASSLAGAMDTQYF
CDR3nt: TGTGCCAGCAGCTTGGCCGGGGCCATGGATACGCAGTATTTT

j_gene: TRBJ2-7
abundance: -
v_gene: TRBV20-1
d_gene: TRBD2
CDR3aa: CSARELAGDSYEQYF
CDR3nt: TGCAGTGCTAGAGAACTAGCGGGGGACTCCTACGAGCAGTACTTC

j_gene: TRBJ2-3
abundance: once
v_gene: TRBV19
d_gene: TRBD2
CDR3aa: CASSPESGRAGRDTQYF
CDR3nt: TGTGCCAGTAGTCCCGAAAGCGGGAGGGCCGGACGGGATACGCAGTATTTT

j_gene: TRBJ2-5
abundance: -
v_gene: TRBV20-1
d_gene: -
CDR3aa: CSARGGETQYF
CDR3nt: TGCAGTGCTAGAGGCGGAGAGACCCAGTACTTC

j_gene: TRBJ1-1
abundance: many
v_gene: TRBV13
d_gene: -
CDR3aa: CASSLWSAMNTEAFF
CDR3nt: TGTGCCAGCAGCCTATGGTCGGCTATGAACACTGAAGCTTTCTTT

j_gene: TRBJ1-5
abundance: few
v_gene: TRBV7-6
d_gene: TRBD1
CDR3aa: CASSLGQGHQPQHF
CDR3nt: TGTGCCAGCAGCTTGGGACAGGGGCATCAGCCCCAGCATTTT

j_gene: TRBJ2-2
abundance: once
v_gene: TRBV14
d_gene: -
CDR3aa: CASSLLESPNELFF
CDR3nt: TGTGCCAGCAGCCTGTTGGAGTCACCCAATGAGCTGTTTTTT

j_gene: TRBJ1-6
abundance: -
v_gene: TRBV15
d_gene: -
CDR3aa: CATSRDLGGRSPLHF
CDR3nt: TGTGCCACCAGCAGAGATCTAGGGGGACGGTCACCCCTCCACTTT

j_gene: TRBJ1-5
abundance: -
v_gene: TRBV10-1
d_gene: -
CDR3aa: CASSEGRANQPQHF
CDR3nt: TGCGCCAGCAGTGAGGGGAGGGCCAATCAGCCCCAGCATTTT

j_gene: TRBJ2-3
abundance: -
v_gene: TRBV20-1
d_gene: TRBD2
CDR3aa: CSARPGLAGGANSADTQYF
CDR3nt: TGCAGTGCTAGACCTGGACTAGCGGGGGGGGCCAACTCCGCAGATACGCAGTATTTT

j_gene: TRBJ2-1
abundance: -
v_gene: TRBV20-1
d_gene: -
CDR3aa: CTKLGLHNEQFF
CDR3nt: TGCACCAAACTAGGGTTGCACAATGAGCAGTTCTTC

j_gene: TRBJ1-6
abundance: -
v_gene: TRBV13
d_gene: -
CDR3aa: CASRHRGAGISYNSPLHF
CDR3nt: TGTGCCAGCAGACATAGGGGGGCAGGGATCTCCTATAATTCACCCCTCCACTTT

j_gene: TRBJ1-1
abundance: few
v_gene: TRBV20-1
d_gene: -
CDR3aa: CSARESGWGTEAFF
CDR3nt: TGCAGTGCTAGAGAGTCAGGGTGGGGCACTGAAGCTTTCTTT

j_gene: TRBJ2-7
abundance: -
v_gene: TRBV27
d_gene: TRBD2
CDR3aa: CASSRGTSGHEQYF
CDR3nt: TGTGCCAGCAGTCGCGGGACTAGCGGGCACGAGCAGTACTTC

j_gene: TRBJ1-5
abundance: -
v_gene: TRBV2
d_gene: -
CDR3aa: CASSRLQGQPQHF
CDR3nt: TGTGCCAGCAGCCGCCTCCAAGGTCAGCCCCAGCATTTT